This TCR beta chain was obtained from a study of T cell changes during pregnancy in multiple sclerosis. Profiling relied on immunoSEQ multiplex PCR, and the TCRdb table lists in-frame clones only, not all of them. The sample shows some 100,000 clones, about 94% of them seen only once. With V trimmed by 5 bases and J by 6 bases, 11 bases remained unmatched. Germline assignment: CDR1 GTSNPN and CDR2 SVGIG (reference sequence). The CDR3 sequence is 14 residues long. The sequencing here drew on peripheral blood, taken before pregnancy. This TCR derives from a female donor with multiple sclerosis, enrolled in a pregnancy study. This chain joins TRBV30 and TRBJ2-7, with 9 bases aligning to TRBD1. CDR3 sequence reads: CAWGTGTGRSEQYF. The DNA for the CDR3 is TGTGCCTGGGGCACCGGGACAGGGCGCTCCGAGCAGTACTTC.